This T cell receptor (beta chain) was sequenced for a study of T cells in Graves' hyperthyroidism and ophthalmopathy. Study conclusions and caveats: Researchers report that a 13 V-J model separated ophthalmopathy from stable hyperthyroidism.

The table lists this clonotype with many counts. Its antigen is unidentified. Researchers amplified the TCR beta CDR3 regions from RNA transcripts. TCR CDR3 regions were first amplified by RT-PCR with HTBI primers. TCRdb itself ran the multiplex PCR reads through MiXCR, one entry per CDR3 protein. Of about 520,000 distinct CDR3 sequences listed, roughly a quarter are singletons. Deletions cut 0 bases from V and 4 bases from J, with 16 bases between. CDR3 length: 16 amino acids. Germline V gene data show CDR1 as SGHRS and CDR2 as YFSETQ. This sequence joins TRBV5-1 and TRBJ1-1; possibly TRBD1 for D (6 bases). The clonotype comes from a woman aged 25 to 39 with Graves' ophthalmopathy. The material sequenced was blood. CDR3 DNA: TGCGCCAGCAGCTTGGGATTTACCCAGGGGATCACTGAAGCTTTCTTT. Translation gives CASSLGFTQGITEAFF. The variable domain in full, completed from reference TRBV5-1 and TRBJ1-1, reads KAGVTQTPRYLIKTRGQQVTLSCSPISGHRSVSWYQQTPGQGLQFLFEYFSETQRNKGNFPGRFSGRQFSNSRSEMNVSTLELGDSALYLCASSLGFTQGITEAFFGQGTRLTVV.